The 5 T cell receptor beta chains given below trace back to one sample, sequenced in a study of T cell repertoires in cytomegalovirus infection. Using its own MiXCR run on the reads, TCRdb lists one record per CDR3 protein. This sample has a few hundred thousand distinct CDR3 sequences, with about 13% found just once. Input material: PBMCs. The receptors shown here come from a human donor in good health (CMV status not recorded). Some clones in this sample may be carry-over from other donors' samples.

This clonotype was seen ten or more times. The genes are TRBV7-8 and TRBJ1-6, with no clear D. V gave up 0 bases and J gave up 7 bases, with 4 bases separating them. This CDR3 has 13 amino acids. CDR1 is SGHVS and CDR2 is FQNEAQ in the germline V gene. CDR3 protein: CASSLAGNSPLHF. CDR3 in DNA: TGTGCCAGCAGCTTAGCAGGGAATTCACCCCTCCACTTT.

This chain uses TRBV13 with TRBJ2-7, with 10 bases aligning to TRBD2. The CDR3 is 17 residues long. The germline CDR1 and CDR2 sequences are PRHDT and FYEKMQ (reference sequence). Unmatched junction bases numbered 9, after V lost 0 bases and J lost 4 bases. The CDR3 coding sequence is TGTGCCAGCAGCTTAGGGGGACGACTAGCGGGCCTATACGAGCAGTACGTC. It encodes CASSLGGRLAGLYEQYV.

This clonotype was picked up many times. This chain links TRBV7-2 with TRBJ2-3; 7 bases are a match to TRBD2. J lost 5 bases, V lost 4 bases, and 6 bases had no gene match. Germline CDR1 SGHTA, CDR2 FQGNSA. The CDR3 has 14 residues. The CDR3 sequence: CASSSVGGGDTQYF. The CDR3 nucleotides are TGTGCCAGCAGCTCCGTGGGGGGGGGAGATACGCAGTATTTT.

The V call is TRBV20-1, the J call TRBJ2-5; possible D gene TRBD2, 5 bases. The V end was cut by 6 bases, the J end by 1 base, with 12 bases between. From germline, CDR1 is DFQATT and CDR2 SNEGSKA (reference sequence). This CDR3 is built from 13 residues. CDR3 protein: CSAVGAGQETQYF. The CDR3, as DNA: TGCAGTGCCGTGGGTGCGGGCCAAGAGACCCAGTACTTC.

The V call is TRBV20-1, the J call TRBJ2-5, with D tentatively TRBD1 (6 bases). Germline CDR1 and CDR2: DFQATT and SNEGSKA (reference sequence). This CDR3 is 17 amino acids long. V was cut by 1 base and J by 5 bases, with 23 bases left in between. CDR3 nucleotides: TGCAGTGCTAGAGCCGGGACACTTAACCCAGGATGGGAGACCCAGTACTTC. It specifies CSARAGTLNPGWETQYF.